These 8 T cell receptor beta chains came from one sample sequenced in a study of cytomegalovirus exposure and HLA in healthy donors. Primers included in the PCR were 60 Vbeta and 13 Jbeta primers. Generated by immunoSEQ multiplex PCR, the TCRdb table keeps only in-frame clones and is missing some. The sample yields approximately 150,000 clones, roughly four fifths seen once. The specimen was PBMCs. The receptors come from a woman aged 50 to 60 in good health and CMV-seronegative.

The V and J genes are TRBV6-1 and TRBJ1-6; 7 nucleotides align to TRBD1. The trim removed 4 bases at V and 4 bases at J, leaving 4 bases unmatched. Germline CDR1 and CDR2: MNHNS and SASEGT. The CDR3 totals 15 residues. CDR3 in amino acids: CASSGTGVYNSPLHF. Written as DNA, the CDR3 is TGTGCCAGCAGTGGGACAGGTGTGTATAATTCACCCCTCCACTTT.

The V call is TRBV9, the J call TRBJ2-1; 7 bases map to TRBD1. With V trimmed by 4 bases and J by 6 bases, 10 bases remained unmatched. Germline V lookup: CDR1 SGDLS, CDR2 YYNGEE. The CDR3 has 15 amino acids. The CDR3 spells CASSPTTGTGNEQFF. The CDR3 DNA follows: TGTGCCAGCAGCCCTACGACAGGGACGGGCAATGAGCAGTTCTTC.

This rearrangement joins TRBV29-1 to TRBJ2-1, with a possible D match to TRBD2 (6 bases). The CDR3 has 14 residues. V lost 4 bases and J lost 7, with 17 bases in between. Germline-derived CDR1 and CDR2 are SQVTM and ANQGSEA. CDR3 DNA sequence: TGCAGCGTTGTAACGGGGCGGGGCGGAAATGAGCAGTTCTTC. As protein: CSVVTGRGGNEQFF.

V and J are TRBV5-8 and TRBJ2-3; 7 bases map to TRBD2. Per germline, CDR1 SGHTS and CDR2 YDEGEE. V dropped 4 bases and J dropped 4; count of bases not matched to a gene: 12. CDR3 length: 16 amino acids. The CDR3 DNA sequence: TGTGCCAGCAGCCGAGGGACTACTCCTATCTCAGATACGCAGTATTTT. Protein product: CASSRGTTPISDTQYF.

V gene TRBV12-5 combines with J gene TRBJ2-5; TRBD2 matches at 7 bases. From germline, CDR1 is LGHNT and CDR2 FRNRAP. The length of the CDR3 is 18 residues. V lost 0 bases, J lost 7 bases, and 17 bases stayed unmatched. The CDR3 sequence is CASGLVVTSEGESWTQYF. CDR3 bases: TGTGCTAGTGGTTTGGTAGTAACTAGCGAAGGGGAGAGCTGGACCCAGTACTTC. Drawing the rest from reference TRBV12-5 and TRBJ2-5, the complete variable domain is DARVTQTPRHKVTEMGQEVTMRCQPILGHNTVFWYRQTMMQGLELLAYFRNRAPLDDSGMPKDRFSAEMPDATLATLKIQPSEPRDSAVYFCASGLVVTSEGESWTQYFGPGTRLLVL.

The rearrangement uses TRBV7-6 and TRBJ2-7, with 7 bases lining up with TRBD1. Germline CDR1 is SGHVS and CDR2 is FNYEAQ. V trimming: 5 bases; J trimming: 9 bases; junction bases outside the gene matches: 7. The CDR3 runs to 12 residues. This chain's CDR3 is CASSPDRAAQYF. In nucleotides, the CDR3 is TGTGCCAGCAGCCCCGACAGGGCGGCGCAGTACTTC. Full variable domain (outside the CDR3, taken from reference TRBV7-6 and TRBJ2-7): GAGVSQSPRYKVTKRGQDVALRCDPISGHVSLYWYRQALGQGPEFLTYFNYEAQQDKSGLPNDRFSAERPEGSISTLTIQRTEQRDSAMYRCASSPDRAAQYFGPGTRLTVT.

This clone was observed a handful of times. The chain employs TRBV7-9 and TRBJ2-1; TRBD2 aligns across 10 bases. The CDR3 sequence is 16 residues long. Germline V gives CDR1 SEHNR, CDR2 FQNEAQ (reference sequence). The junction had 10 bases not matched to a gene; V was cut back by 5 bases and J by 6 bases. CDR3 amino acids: CASSPARASGSNEQFF. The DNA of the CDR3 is TGTGCCAGCAGCCCGGCTCGGGCTAGCGGGAGCAATGAGCAGTTCTTC.

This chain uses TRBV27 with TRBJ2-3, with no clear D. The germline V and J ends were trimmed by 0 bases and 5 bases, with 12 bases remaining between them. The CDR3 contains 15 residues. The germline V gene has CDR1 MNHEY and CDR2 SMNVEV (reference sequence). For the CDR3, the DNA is TGTGCCAGCAGTTTATCCCGAACAAGTTTAGATACGCAGTATTTT. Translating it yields CASSLSRTSLDTQYF.